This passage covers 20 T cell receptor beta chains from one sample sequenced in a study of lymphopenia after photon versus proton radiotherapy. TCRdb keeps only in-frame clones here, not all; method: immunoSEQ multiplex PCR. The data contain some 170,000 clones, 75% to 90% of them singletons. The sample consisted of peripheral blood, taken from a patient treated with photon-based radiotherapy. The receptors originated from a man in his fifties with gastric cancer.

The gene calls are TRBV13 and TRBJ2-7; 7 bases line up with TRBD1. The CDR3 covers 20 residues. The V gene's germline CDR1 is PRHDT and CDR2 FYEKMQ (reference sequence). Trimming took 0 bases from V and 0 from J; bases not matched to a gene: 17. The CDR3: CASSLGPPTGSPRSSYEQYF. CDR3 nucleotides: TGTGCCAGCAGCTTAGGTCCCCCGACAGGGAGCCCTAGGAGCTCCTACGAGCAGTACTTC.

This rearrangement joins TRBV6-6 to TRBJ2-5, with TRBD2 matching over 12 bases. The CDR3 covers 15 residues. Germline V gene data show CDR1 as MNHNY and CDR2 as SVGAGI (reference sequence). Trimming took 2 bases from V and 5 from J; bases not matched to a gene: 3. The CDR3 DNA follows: TGTGCCAGCAGTTACACGACTAGCGGGGGTGAGACCCAGTACTTC. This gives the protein CASSYTTSGGETQYF.

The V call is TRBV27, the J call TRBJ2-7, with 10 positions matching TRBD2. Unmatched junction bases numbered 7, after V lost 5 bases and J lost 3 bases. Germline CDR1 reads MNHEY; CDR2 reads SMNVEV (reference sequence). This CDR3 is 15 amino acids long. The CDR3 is CASSPLAGEDYEQYF. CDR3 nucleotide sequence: TGTGCCAGCAGTCCTCTAGCGGGAGAGGACTACGAGCAGTACTTC.

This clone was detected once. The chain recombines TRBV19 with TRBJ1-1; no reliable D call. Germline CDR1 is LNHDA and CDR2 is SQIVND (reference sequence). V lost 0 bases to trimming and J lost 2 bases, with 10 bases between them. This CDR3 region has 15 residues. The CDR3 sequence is CASSIDRSTNTEAFF. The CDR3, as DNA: TGTGCCAGTAGTATAGACCGGTCTACTAACACTGAAGCTTTCTTT.

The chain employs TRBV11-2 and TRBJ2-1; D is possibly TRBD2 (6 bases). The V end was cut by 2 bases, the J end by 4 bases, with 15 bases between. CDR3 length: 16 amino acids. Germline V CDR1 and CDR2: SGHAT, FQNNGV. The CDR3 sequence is CASSLSGTQRYNEQFF. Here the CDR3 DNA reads TGTGCCAGCAGCTTATCGGGGACTCAGCGTTACAATGAGCAGTTCTTC.

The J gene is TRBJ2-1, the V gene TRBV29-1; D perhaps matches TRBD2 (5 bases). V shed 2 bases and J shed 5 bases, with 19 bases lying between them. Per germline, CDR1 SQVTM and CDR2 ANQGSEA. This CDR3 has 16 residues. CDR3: CSVESGSRLGNNEQFF. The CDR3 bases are TGCAGCGTTGAAAGCGGCTCGCGACTTGGGAACAATGAGCAGTTCTTC.

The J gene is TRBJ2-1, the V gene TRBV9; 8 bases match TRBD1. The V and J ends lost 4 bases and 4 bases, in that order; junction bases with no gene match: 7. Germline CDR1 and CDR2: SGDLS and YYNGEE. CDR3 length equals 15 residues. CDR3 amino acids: CASSPRQGLYNEQFF. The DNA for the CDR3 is TGTGCCAGCAGCCCGAGACAGGGGCTATACAATGAGCAGTTCTTC. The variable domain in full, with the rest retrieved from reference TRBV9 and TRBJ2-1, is DSGVTQTPKHLITATGQRVTLRCSPRSGDLSVYWYQQSLDQGLQFLIQYYNGEERAKGNILERFSAQQFPDLHSELNLSSLELGDSALYFCASSPRQGLYNEQFFGPGTRLTVL.

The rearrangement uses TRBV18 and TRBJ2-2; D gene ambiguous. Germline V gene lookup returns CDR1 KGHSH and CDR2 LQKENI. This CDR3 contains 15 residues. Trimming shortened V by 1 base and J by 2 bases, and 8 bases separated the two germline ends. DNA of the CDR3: TGTGCCAGCTCACCACAGACACTTAACACCGGGGAGCTGTTTTTT. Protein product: CASSPQTLNTGELFF.

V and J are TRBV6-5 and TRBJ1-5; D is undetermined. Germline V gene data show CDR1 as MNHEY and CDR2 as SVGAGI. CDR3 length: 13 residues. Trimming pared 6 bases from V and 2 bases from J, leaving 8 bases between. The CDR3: CASRVRGNQPQHF. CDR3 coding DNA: TGTGCCAGCAGAGTTCGGGGCAATCAGCCCCAGCATTTT.

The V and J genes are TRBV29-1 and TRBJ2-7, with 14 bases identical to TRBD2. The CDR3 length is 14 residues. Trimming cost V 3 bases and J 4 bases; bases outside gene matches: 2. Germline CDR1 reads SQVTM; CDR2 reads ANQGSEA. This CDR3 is CSVEGTSGSYEQYF. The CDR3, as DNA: TGCAGCGTTGAGGGGACTAGCGGGAGTTACGAGCAGTACTTC.

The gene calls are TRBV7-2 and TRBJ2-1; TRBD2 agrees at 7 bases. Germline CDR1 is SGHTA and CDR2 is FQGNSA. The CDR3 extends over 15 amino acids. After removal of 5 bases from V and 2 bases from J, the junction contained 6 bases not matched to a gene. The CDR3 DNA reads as TGTGCCAGCAGCGGATCCGGGACTACCTACAATGAGCAGTTCTTC. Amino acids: CASSGSGTTYNEQFF.

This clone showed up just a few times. Written as DNA, the CDR3 is TGTGCCAGCAGCGTAGGGCCAAACGGGGATACGCAGTATTTT. This gives the protein CASSVGPNGDTQYF. J is TRBJ2-3 and V is TRBV9, with no clear D. CDR1 and CDR2 from the germline V gene are SGDLS and YYNGEE. The length of the CDR3 is 14 residues. Trimming shortened V by 0 bases and J by 6 bases, and 11 bases separated the two germline ends.

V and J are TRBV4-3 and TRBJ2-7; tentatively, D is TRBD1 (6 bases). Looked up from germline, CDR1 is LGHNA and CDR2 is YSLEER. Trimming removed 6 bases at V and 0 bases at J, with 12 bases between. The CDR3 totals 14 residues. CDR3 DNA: TGCGCCAGCAGGGAGACAGGAAGCTCCTACGAGCAGTACTTC. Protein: CASRETGSSYEQYF.

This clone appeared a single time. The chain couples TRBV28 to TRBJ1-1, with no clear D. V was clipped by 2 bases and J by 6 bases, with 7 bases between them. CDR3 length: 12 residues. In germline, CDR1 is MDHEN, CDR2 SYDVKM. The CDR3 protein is CASSLMGAEAFF. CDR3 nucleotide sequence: TGTGCCAGCAGTTTAATGGGTGCTGAAGCTTTCTTT.

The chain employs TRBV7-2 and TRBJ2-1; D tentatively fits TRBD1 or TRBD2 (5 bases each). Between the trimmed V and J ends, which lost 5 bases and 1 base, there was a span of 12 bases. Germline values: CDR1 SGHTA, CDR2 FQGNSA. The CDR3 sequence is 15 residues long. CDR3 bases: TGTGCCAGCAGCGACTATGGGGGATCCTACAATGAGCAGTTCTTC. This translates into CASSDYGGSYNEQFF.

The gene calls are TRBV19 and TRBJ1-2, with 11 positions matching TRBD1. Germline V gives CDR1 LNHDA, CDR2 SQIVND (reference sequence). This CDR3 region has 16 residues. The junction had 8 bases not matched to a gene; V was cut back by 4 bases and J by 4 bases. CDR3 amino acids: CASSTTWTGGSYGYTF. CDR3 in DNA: TGTGCCAGTAGTACTACCTGGACAGGGGGCAGCTATGGCTACACCTTC.

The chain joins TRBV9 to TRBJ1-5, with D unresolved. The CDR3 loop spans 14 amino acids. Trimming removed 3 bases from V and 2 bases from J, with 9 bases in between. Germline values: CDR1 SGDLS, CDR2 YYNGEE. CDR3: CASSAKEGNQPQHF. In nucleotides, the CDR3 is TGTGCCAGCAGCGCCAAAGAAGGCAATCAGCCCCAGCATTTT.

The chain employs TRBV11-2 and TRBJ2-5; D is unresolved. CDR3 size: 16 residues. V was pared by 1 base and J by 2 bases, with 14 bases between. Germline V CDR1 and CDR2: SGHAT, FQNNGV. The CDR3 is CASSLGLADLQETQYF. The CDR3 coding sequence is TGTGCCAGCAGCTTAGGTCTGGCGGACCTTCAAGAGACCCAGTACTTC.

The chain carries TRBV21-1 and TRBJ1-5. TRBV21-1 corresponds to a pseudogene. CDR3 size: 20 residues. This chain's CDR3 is CASSKGVRSLRYHSNQPQHF. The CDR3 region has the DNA TGTGCCAGCAGCAAAGGGGTACGGTCCCTTCGGTACCATAGCAATCAGCCCCAGCATTTT.

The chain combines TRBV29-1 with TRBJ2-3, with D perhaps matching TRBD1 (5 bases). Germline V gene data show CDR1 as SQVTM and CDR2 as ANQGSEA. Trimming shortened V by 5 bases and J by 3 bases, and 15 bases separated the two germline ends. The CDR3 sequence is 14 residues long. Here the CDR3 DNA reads TGCAGCGTTTCTCTCCAGGGAAAAACAGATACGCAGTATTTT. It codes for CSVSLQGKTDTQYF.